The 11 T cell receptor beta chains presented below share a single source sample, sequenced in a study of blood T cell repertoires in COVID-19. Assay: immunoSEQ multiplex PCR; the TCRdb copy retains only in-frame clones and omits some. The sample shows 94,000 or so clones, around 83% of them seen only once. The sample comprised peripheral blood. These receptor sequences come from a man in his 60s with acute or convalescent COVID-19.

V is TRBV27 and J is TRBJ2-5, with 8 bases fitting TRBD1. CDR1 and CDR2 from the germline V gene are MNHEY and SMNVEV (reference sequence). The ends lost 1 base at V and 5 bases at J; junction bases unmatched: 6. The CDR3 extends over 15 amino acids. The CDR3 bases are TGTGCCAGCAGTTTATTTTCAGGGGGCTCGGAGACCCAGTACTTC. It is translated as CASSLFSGGSETQYF.

J is TRBJ1-2 and V is TRBV5-4; D ambiguous. V was shortened by 5 bases and J by 4 bases, with 15 bases between the two germline ends. CDR1 and CDR2 from the germline V gene are SGHNT and YYREEE (reference sequence). The CDR3 consists of 14 residues. CDR3 bases: TGTGCCAGCAGAGGACCGGACGGACTCTATGGCTACACCTTC. It yields the protein CASRGPDGLYGYTF.

V usage is TRBV19 and J usage is TRBJ2-2; D is uncertain. Germline CDR1 reads LNHDA; CDR2 reads SQIVND (reference sequence). The CDR3 loop spans 15 amino acids. V lost 1 base and J lost 4, with 10 bases in between. The CDR3 loop reads CASSIGARPTGELFF. The CDR3 bases are TGTGCCAGTAGTATAGGGGCCCGACCCACCGGGGAGCTGTTTTTT.

This rearrangement joins TRBV13 to TRBJ1-1; TRBD1 aligns across 10 bases. CDR3 length equals 14 residues. The V gene's germline CDR1 is PRHDT and CDR2 FYEKMQ (reference sequence). V gave up 5 bases and J gave up 3 bases; unmatched junction bases: 3. The CDR3 DNA sequence: TGTGCCAGCAGCAATGGACAGGGGGACACTGAAGCTTTCTTT. Its protein product is CASSNGQGDTEAFF. Full variable domain (rest looked up from reference TRBV13 and TRBJ1-1): AAGVIQSPRHLIKEKRETATLKCYPIPRHDTVYWYQQGPGQDPQFLISFYEKMQSDKGSIPDRFSAQQFSDYHSELNMSSLELGDSALYFCASSNGQGDTEAFFGQGTRLTVV.

This clone has a single count. The chain combines TRBV27 with TRBJ1-2; the match to TRBD1 covers 7 bases. CDR3 length equals 14 residues. V shed 5 bases, J shed 8 bases, and the junction held 11 bases outside the gene matches. Germline V gene data show CDR1 as MNHEY and CDR2 as SMNVEV (reference sequence). CDR3 sequence: CASSTRDSRSGYTF. In DNA, the CDR3 is TGTGCCAGCAGTACACGGGACAGCCGGTCCGGCTACACCTTC.

The chain couples TRBV19 to TRBJ1-1; 11 nucleotides align to TRBD1. The CDR3 has 16 amino acids. From germline, CDR1 is LNHDA and CDR2 SQIVND (reference sequence). J lost 0 bases, V lost 7 bases, and 7 bases had no gene match. CDR3 DNA sequence: TGTGCCAGTACCATGGACAGGGGGCTTTTGAACACTGAAGCTTTCTTT. Translation gives CASTMDRGLLNTEAFF. Full variable domain (missing parts from reference TRBV19 and TRBJ1-1): DGGITQSPKYLFRKEGQNVTLSCEQNLNHDAMYWYRQDPGQGLRLIYYSQIVNDFQKGDIAEGYSVSREKKESFPLTVTSAQKNPTAFYLCASTMDRGLLNTEAFFGQGTRLTVV.

V and J are TRBV27 and TRBJ2-2; tentative D call: TRBD2 (5 bases). This CDR3 comprises 14 residues. Trimming stripped 2 bases from V and 5 bases from J, with 9 bases between. CDR1 MNHEY and CDR2 SMNVEV come from the germline V gene (reference sequence). The CDR3 reads CASSLRGSTGELFF. The CDR3 DNA reads TGTGCCAGCAGTTTACGGGGTAGTACCGGGGAGCTGTTTTTT.

The chain has TRBV18 and TRBJ2-6, with 10 bases that match TRBD2. Germline V lookup: CDR1 KGHSH, CDR2 LQKENI. This CDR3 region has 20 residues. The J segment lost 0 bases and the V segment lost 2 bases, leaving 10 bases of the junction unmatched. The CDR3 is CASSPEDLAGALSGANVLTF. DNA for the CDR3: TGTGCCAGCTCACCAGAAGACCTAGCGGGAGCACTCTCTGGGGCCAACGTCCTGACTTTC.

V gene TRBV5-6 combines with J gene TRBJ1-6; weak D call: TRBD1 (5 bases). The CDR3 contains 16 residues. V was trimmed by 2 bases and J by 6 bases, leaving 15 bases between them. The V gene's germline CDR1 is SGHDT and CDR2 YYEEEE. The DNA for the CDR3 is TGTGCCAGCAGCTTAGGGACGGGAGGCTCTAATTCACCCCTCCACTTT. The encoded protein is CASSLGTGGSNSPLHF.

V gene TRBV14 combines with J gene TRBJ1-6; D unresolved. Germline-derived CDR1 and CDR2 are SGHDN and FVKESK. The germline V and J ends were trimmed by 0 bases and 9 bases, with 12 bases remaining between them. The CDR3 is 15 residues long. This chain's CDR3 is CASSQDRRFSSPLHF. The CDR3 nucleotides read TGTGCCAGCAGCCAAGATAGGCGGTTTTCTTCACCCCTCCACTTT.

This clone was observed a single time. The rearrangement joins TRBV19 to TRBJ1-2; 8 bases fit TRBD1. Germline V gene sequence: CDR1 LNHDA, CDR2 SQIVND (reference sequence). This CDR3 has 14 residues. The J segment lost 4 bases and the V segment lost 4 bases, leaving 5 bases of the junction unmatched. The CDR3 DNA sequence: TGTGCCAGTAGTACGACAGGGGCTCGCTATGGCTACACCTTC. It yields the protein CASSTTGARYGYTF.